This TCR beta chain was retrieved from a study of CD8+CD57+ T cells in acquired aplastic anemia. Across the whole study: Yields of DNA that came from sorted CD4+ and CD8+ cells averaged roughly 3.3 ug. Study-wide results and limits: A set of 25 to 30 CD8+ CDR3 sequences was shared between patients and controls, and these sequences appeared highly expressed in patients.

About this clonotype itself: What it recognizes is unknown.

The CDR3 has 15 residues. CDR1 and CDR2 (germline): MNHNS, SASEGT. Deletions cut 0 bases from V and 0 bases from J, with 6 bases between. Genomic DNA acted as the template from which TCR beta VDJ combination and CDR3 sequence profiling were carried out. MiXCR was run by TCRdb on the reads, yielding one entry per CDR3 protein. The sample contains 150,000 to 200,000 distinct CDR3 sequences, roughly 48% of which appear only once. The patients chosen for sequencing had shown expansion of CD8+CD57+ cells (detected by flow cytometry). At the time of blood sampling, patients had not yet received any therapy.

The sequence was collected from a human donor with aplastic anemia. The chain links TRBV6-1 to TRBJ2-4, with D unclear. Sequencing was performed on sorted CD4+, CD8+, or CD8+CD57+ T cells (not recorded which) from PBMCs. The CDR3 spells CASSEATAAKNIQYF. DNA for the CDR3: TGTGCCAGCAGTGAAGCAACAGCAGCCAAAAACATTCAGTACTTC.